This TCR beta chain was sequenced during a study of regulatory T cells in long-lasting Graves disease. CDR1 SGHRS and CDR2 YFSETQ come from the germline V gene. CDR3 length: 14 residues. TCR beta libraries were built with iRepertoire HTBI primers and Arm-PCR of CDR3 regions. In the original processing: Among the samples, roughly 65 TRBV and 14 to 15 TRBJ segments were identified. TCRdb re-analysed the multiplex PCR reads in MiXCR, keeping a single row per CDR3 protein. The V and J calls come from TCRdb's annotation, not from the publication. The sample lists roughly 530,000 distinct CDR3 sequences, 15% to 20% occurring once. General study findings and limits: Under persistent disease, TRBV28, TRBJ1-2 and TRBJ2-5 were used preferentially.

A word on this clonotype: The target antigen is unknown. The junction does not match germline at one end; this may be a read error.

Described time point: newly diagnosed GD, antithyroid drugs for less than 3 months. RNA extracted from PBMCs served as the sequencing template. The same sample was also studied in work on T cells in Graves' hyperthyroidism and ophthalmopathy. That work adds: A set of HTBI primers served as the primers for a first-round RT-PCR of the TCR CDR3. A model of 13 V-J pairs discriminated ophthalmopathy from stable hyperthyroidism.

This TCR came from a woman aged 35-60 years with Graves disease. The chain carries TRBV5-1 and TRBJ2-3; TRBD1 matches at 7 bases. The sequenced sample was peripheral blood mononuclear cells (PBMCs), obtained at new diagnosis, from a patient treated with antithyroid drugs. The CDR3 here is CASTRQGGTDTQCF. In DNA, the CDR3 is TGCGCCAGCACCCGACAGGGCGGCACAGATACGCAGTGTTTT.